The rows below give T cell receptor beta chains drawn from one sample of a study of T cells in Graves' hyperthyroidism and ophthalmopathy. TCRdb redid the calling of the multiplex PCR reads with MiXCR, one entry per CDR3 protein. The sample yields 500,000 to 800,000 distinct CDR3 sequences, around 13% seen once. The material sequenced was blood. These receptors originate from a woman between 50 and 59 years old with Graves' ophthalmopathy. Each CDR3 is given with its conserved first and last residue. The D gene is left open where the match is weak. The size of a clone is reported for some rows only, either as once, few or many, or as a class for expanded clones.

13	TRBJ2-3	.	few	TRBV24-1	TGTGCCACCAGTGACAGCCGGGACACCCCGCAGTATTTT	CATSDSRDTPQYF
14	TRBJ1-2	.	.	TRBV5-5	TGTGCCAGCAGCTTGGCCGGTTCGTCGGGGGGCTACACCTTC	CASSLAGSSGGYTF
16	TRBJ2-1	TRBD2	.	TRBV7-2	TGTGCCAGCAGTATGACTAGCGGGAGACCCTACAATGAGCAGTTCTTC	CASSMTSGRPYNEQFF
15	TRBJ2-1	.	many	TRBV7-3	TGTGCCAGCAGCCCCACCTCGCTCGACTACAATGAGCAGTTCTTC	CASSPTSLDYNEQFF
15	TRBJ1-1	.	many	TRBV20-1	TGCAGTGCTAGAGATGTGGTCGGGTATTACACTGAAGCTTTCTTT	CSARDVVGYYTEAFF
13	TRBJ1-1	.	.	TRBV30	TGTGCCTGGAGTTGGCAGGGGAACACTGAAGCTTTCTTT	CAWSWQGNTEAFF
13	TRBJ2-3	.	many	TRBV29-1	TGCAGCGTTGAAGGTCGTTTTAGGGATACGCAGTATTTT	CSVEGRFRDTQYF
15	TRBJ2-2	TRBD1	.	TRBV9	TGTGCCAGCAGCGTAAGAGGGACAGGGACCGGGGAGCTGTTTTTT	CASSVRGTGTGELFF
13	TRBJ1-1	.	many	TRBV18	TGTGCCAGTACCGACAGTTTGAGCACTGAAGCTTTCTTT	CASTDSLSTEAFF
16	TRBJ2-1	TRBD2	.	TRBV19	TGTGCCAGTAGTATTGCTGTGGGGACTAGCTACAATGAGCAGTTCTTC	CASSIAVGTSYNEQFF
13	TRBJ2-1	.	few	TRBV20-1	TGCAGTGCTAGACATTTCCGGGAGAAACTCCTGTTCTTC	CSARHFREKLLFF